This entry features one T cell receptor (beta chain) sequence. The data are from a study of OX40 agonist ivuxolimab in advanced cancers. Unmatched junction bases numbered 6, after V lost 7 bases and J lost 6 bases. The germline V gene has CDR1 SGHVS and CDR2 FQNEAQ. The CDR3 length is 13 residues. Autoimmune disease history or systemic immunosuppression disqualified patients. Method: immunoSEQ multiplex PCR; TCRdb's copy keeps in-frame clones and lacks some. The sample has tens of thousands of clones, more than 85% seen once. The sequence came from an adult with an advanced solid tumor such as melanoma, head and neck, liver or kidney cancer. The specimen comprised CD4+ or CD8+ T cells sorted from blood, sampled in a trial of the OX40 agonist ivuxolimab. J is TRBJ2-5 and V is TRBV7-8; TRBD2 aligns across 9 bases. The CDR3 sequence is CASTLAGRQTQYF. The CDR3 DNA is TGTGCCAGCACCCTAGCGGGGCGGCAGACCCAGTACTTC. The full variable domain, rest sourced from reference TRBV7-8 and TRBJ2-5, is GAGVSQSPRYKVAKRGQDVALRCDPISGHVSLFWYQQALGQGPEFLTYFQNEAQLDKSGLPSDRFFAERPEGSVSTLKIQRTQQEDSAVYLCASTLAGRQTQYFGPGTRLLVL.